What follows are 9 T cell receptor beta chains derived from one specimen sequenced in a study of OX40 agonist ivuxolimab in advanced cancers. The protocol was immunoSEQ multiplex PCR, while the TCRdb copy is restricted to in-frame clones and leaves out a portion. The data show 75,000 to 80,000 clones, approximately 80% seen once. The sequencing here drew on CD4+ or CD8+ T cells sorted from blood, taken in a trial of the OX40 agonist ivuxolimab. These receptors were obtained from an adult with an advanced solid tumor such as melanoma, head and neck, liver or kidney cancer.

The V gene is TRBV7-9, the J gene TRBJ2-7, with 11 bases identical to TRBD2. The CDR3 consists of 15 residues. Germline lookup yields CDR1 SEHNR and CDR2 FQNEAQ (reference sequence). V shed 3 bases and J 9 bases; nucleotides not matched to a gene: 10. CDR3 nucleotides: TGTGCCAGCAGCTTGAAGACTAGCGGGGTTAACGGGCAGTACTTC. Its translation is CASSLKTSGVNGQYF.

The chain recombines TRBV29-1 with TRBJ2-3, with a tentative D call TRBD2 (5 bases). Trimming left V 4 bases short and J 2 bases short, with 16 bases between. The CDR3 runs 15 residues. The germline V gene encodes CDR1 SQVTM and CDR2 ANQGSEA. CDR3 bases: TGCAGCGTTGTCCCAGGAGGCGCATACACAGATACGCAGTATTTT. It is translated as CSVVPGGAYTDTQYF.

A single count supports this clone. The chain links TRBV11-2 to TRBJ2-7, with D possibly being TRBD1 or TRBD2 (5 bases each). This CDR3 comprises 13 residues. The germline V gene encodes CDR1 SGHAT and CDR2 FQNNGV. The V gene lost 4 bases and the J gene lost 7 bases, with 14 bases spanning the gap. The CDR3 DNA sequence: TGTGCCAGCAGCTGGGAACCGGGGCGAGAGCAGTACTTC. Amino acids: CASSWEPGREQYF.

This chain connects TRBV10-3 to TRBJ2-3; 8 bases match TRBD1. V shed 8 bases and J 2 bases; nucleotides not matched to a gene: 9. The germline V gene encodes CDR1 ENHRY and CDR2 SYGVKD. This CDR3 region has 15 residues. The CDR3: CAIQSVQGATDTQYF. DNA for the CDR3: TGTGCCATCCAATCGGTCCAGGGGGCCACAGATACGCAGTATTTT.

Here the CDR3 DNA reads TGTGCCAGCTCACCACCGACGACAGGGTACAATGAGCAGTTCTTC. Amino acids: CASSPPTTGYNEQFF. V usage is TRBV18 and J usage is TRBJ2-1; 7 bases map to TRBD1. The CDR3 length is 15 residues. Germline lookup yields CDR1 KGHSH and CDR2 LQKENI. J gave up 4 bases and V 0 bases, and 3 bases lay outside the gene matches.

The J gene is TRBJ1-6, the V gene TRBV5-4; D is uncertain. V was clipped by 0 bases and J by 8 bases, with 6 bases between them. The germline V gene has CDR1 SGHNT and CDR2 YYREEE (reference sequence). This CDR3 is 13 amino acids long. The CDR3 loop is CASSLASYSPLHF. CDR3 in DNA: TGTGCCAGCAGCTTGGCCAGCTATTCACCCCTCCACTTT.

The chain has TRBV18 and TRBJ2-2; 9 nucleotides agree with TRBD1. Germline V gene sequence: CDR1 KGHSH, CDR2 LQKENI. The CDR3 totals 15 residues. J lost 3 bases, V lost 6 bases, and 5 bases had no gene match. The CDR3 DNA reads TGTGCCAGCTCCCCCCGGGACAGGGACACCGGGGAGCTGTTTTTT. As protein: CASSPRDRDTGELFF.

The genes are TRBV19 and TRBJ2-1; D perhaps matches TRBD1 (6 bases). Deletions cut 5 bases from V and 9 bases from J, with 14 bases between. The CDR3 runs 13 residues. Germline CDR1 LNHDA, CDR2 SQIVND (reference sequence). The CDR3 DNA reads TGTGCCAGTAGTTCCACAGGGTGGGGTGAGCAGTTCTTC. Translated, it gives CASSSTGWGEQFF.

The chain employs TRBV10-3 and TRBJ2-3; 11 bases agree with TRBD2. Trimming took 5 bases from V and 0 from J; bases not matched to a gene: 1. The CDR3 extends over 15 amino acids. Germline CDR1 and CDR2: ENHRY and SYGVKD. The chain's CDR3 is CAISTSGGSTDTQYF. The CDR3 DNA reads as TGTGCCATCAGTACTAGCGGGGGTAGCACAGATACGCAGTATTTT.